The rows below give T cell receptor beta chains drawn from one sample of a study of cytomegalovirus exposure and HLA in healthy donors. TCRdb's table, derived via immunoSEQ multiplex PCR, lists solely in-frame clones and lacks some. The sample contains some 150,000 clones, approximately 80% of which appear only once. Sample: PBMCs. These receptors all stem from a man younger than 45 in good health and CMV-seropositive. Both conserved end residues are part of each CDR3. Each record gives: clone size, J gene, V gene, D gene, CDR3 protein, CDR3 DNA. A D gene is named only where the DNA matches it firmly. Where a row states a size, it is once, few, many or the class of an expanded clone; other rows omit it.

abundance: few
j_gene: TRBJ1-4
v_gene: TRBV7-9
d_gene: NA
CDR3aa: CASSPQGGEEGLFF
CDR3nt: TGTGCCAGCAGCCCTCAGGGAGGGGAGGAGGGACTGTTTTTT

abundance: once
j_gene: TRBJ2-1
v_gene: TRBV10-1
d_gene: NA
CDR3aa: CASSEVPDRPGEQFF
CDR3nt: TGCGCCAGCAGTGAGGTCCCAGACAGGCCGGGCGAGCAGTTCTTC

abundance: NA
j_gene: TRBJ2-2
v_gene: TRBV4-2
d_gene: TRBD2
CDR3aa: CASSQAGGNTGELFF
CDR3nt: TGTGCCAGCAGCCAGGCGGGGGGGAACACCGGGGAGCTGTTTTTT

abundance: NA
j_gene: TRBJ2-1
v_gene: TRBV7-2
d_gene: TRBD2
CDR3aa: CASSLADSGINRNEQFF
CDR3nt: TGTGCCAGCAGCTTAGCTGATAGCGGGATAAATCGGAATGAGCAGTTCTTC

abundance: once
j_gene: TRBJ1-5
v_gene: TRBV18
d_gene: NA
CDR3aa: CASSPPRGGRRFRLSNQPQHF
CDR3nt: TGTGCCAGCTCACCCCCCCGCGGAGGGAGAAGGTTTCGCCTTAGCAATCAGCCCCAGCATTTT

abundance: once
j_gene: TRBJ2-5
v_gene: TRBV7-6
d_gene: NA
CDR3aa: CASSFLGEQETQYF
CDR3nt: TGTGCCAGCAGCTTCCTCGGGGAACAAGAGACCCAGTACTTC

abundance: NA
j_gene: TRBJ1-2
v_gene: TRBV29-1
d_gene: NA
CDR3aa: CSVIGGYGYTF
CDR3nt: TGCAGCGTTATCGGAGGGTATGGCTACACCTTC

abundance: NA
j_gene: TRBJ1-2
v_gene: TRBV18
d_gene: TRBD1
CDR3aa: CASSPLTGQGEGGYTF
CDR3nt: TGTGCCAGCTCACCTCTAACCGGACAGGGAGAAGGGGGCTACACCTTC

abundance: NA
j_gene: TRBJ1-1
v_gene: TRBV28
d_gene: NA
CDR3aa: CASSTAYRNTEAFF
CDR3nt: TGTGCCAGCAGTACAGCTTACAGGAACACTGAAGCTTTCTTT

abundance: NA
j_gene: TRBJ1-2
v_gene: TRBV7-9
d_gene: NA
CDR3aa: CSSSPQGNYGYTF
CDR3nt: TGTTCCAGCAGTCCACAGGGTAACTATGGCTACACCTTC

abundance: NA
j_gene: TRBJ2-7
v_gene: TRBV6-6
d_gene: TRBD2
CDR3aa: CASSYSSSGSYEQYF
CDR3nt: TGTGCCAGCAGTTACTCCTCTAGCGGCTCCTACGAGCAGTACTTC

abundance: NA
j_gene: TRBJ2-7
v_gene: TRBV5-6
d_gene: TRBD1
CDR3aa: CASSLQGVYEQYF
CDR3nt: TGTGCCAGCAGCTTACAGGGGGTCTACGAGCAGTACTTC

abundance: NA
j_gene: TRBJ2-1
v_gene: TRBV5-1
d_gene: TRBD1
CDR3aa: CASSHPPGQGTYNEQFF
CDR3nt: TGCGCCAGCAGCCACCCCCCGGGACAGGGAACCTACAATGAGCAGTTCTTC

abundance: NA
j_gene: TRBJ2-5
v_gene: TRBV7-9
d_gene: NA
CDR3aa: CASSRQGGETQYF
CDR3nt: TGTGCCAGCAGCAGACAGGGAGGAGAGACCCAGTACTTC

abundance: NA
j_gene: TRBJ2-3
v_gene: TRBV4-2
d_gene: TRBD2
CDR3aa: CASSQVGTSGETDTQYF
CDR3nt: TGTGCCAGCAGCCAAGTCGGGACTAGCGGGGAAACAGATACGCAGTATTTT

abundance: NA
j_gene: TRBJ1-2
v_gene: TRBV19
d_gene: NA
CDR3aa: CASSITGSLYYGYTF
CDR3nt: TGTGCCAGTAGTATCACAGGGTCCCTATACTATGGCTACACCTTC

abundance: NA
j_gene: TRBJ2-2
v_gene: TRBV28
d_gene: TRBD1
CDR3aa: CASSSGPGGSNTGELFF
CDR3nt: TGTGCCAGCAGTTCAGGACCAGGGGGTTCGAACACCGGGGAGCTGTTTTTT

abundance: NA
j_gene: TRBJ2-7
v_gene: TRBV27
d_gene: NA
CDR3aa: CASSPRGGLQGSTYEQYF
CDR3nt: TGTGCCAGCAGCCCGCGGGGAGGATTACAGGGGTCGACCTACGAGCAGTACTTC

abundance: NA
j_gene: TRBJ1-6
v_gene: TRBV6-5
d_gene: TRBD1
CDR3aa: CASSYSEGARSPLHF
CDR3nt: TGTGCCAGCAGTTACTCTGAGGGGGCGAGATCACCCCTCCACTTT

abundance: NA
j_gene: TRBJ2-4
v_gene: TRBV16
d_gene: NA
CDR3aa: CASSPSNIQYF
CDR3nt: TGTGCCAGCAGCCCTTCGAACATTCAGTACTTC

abundance: NA
j_gene: TRBJ2-7
v_gene: TRBV15
d_gene: NA
CDR3aa: CATSSAQGSRYEQYF
CDR3nt: TGTGCCACCAGCAGTGCTCAGGGGAGTCGTTACGAGCAGTACTTC

abundance: NA
j_gene: TRBJ2-3
v_gene: TRBV7-9
d_gene: NA
CDR3aa: CASSTNRGAGETDTQYF
CDR3nt: TGTGCCAGCAGTACCAACAGGGGAGCGGGGGAAACAGATACGCAGTATTTT

abundance: NA
j_gene: TRBJ2-1
v_gene: TRBV7-3
d_gene: NA
CDR3aa: CASSLGASGLVGEQFF
CDR3nt: TGTGCCAGCAGCTTAGGGGCGTCAGGGTTAGTCGGTGAGCAGTTCTTC

abundance: NA
j_gene: TRBJ1-6
v_gene: TRBV28
d_gene: TRBD1
CDR3aa: CASSYNAGTGRFSPLHF
CDR3nt: TGTGCCAGCAGTTACAACGCCGGGACAGGGCGATTTTCACCCCTCCACTTT

abundance: NA
j_gene: TRBJ1-3
v_gene: TRBV6-4
d_gene: NA
CDR3aa: CASSDLDTIYF
CDR3nt: TGTGCCAGCAGTGATTTAGACACCATATATTTT

abundance: NA
j_gene: TRBJ2-6
v_gene: TRBV5-5
d_gene: NA
CDR3aa: CASSLTTGANVLTF
CDR3nt: TGTGCCAGCAGCTTGACAACTGGGGCCAACGTCCTGACTTTC

abundance: NA
j_gene: TRBJ2-7
v_gene: TRBV5-1
d_gene: TRBD1
CDR3aa: CASSLVQGATYEQYF
CDR3nt: TGCGCCAGCAGCTTGGTTCAGGGGGCCACCTACGAGCAGTACTTC

abundance: NA
j_gene: TRBJ2-7
v_gene: TRBV11-2
d_gene: TRBD2
CDR3aa: CASSLLAGGLRDEQYF
CDR3nt: TGTGCCAGCAGCTTACTAGCGGGAGGACTAAGAGACGAGCAGTACTTC

abundance: few
j_gene: TRBJ2-5
v_gene: TRBV10-1
d_gene: TRBD1
CDR3aa: CATAPGQGKRKTQYF
CDR3nt: TGCGCCACCGCGCCGGGACAGGGTAAGAGGAAGACCCAGTACTTC

abundance: NA
j_gene: TRBJ2-7
v_gene: TRBV19
d_gene: NA
CDR3aa: CASSRQGEEQYF
CDR3nt: TGTGCCAGTAGTCGCCAGGGCGAAGAGCAGTACTTC

abundance: NA
j_gene: TRBJ2-3
v_gene: TRBV5-1
d_gene: TRBD2
CDR3aa: CASSSTSAGDTQYF
CDR3nt: TGCGCCAGCAGCTCGACTAGCGCGGGAGATACGCAGTATTTT

abundance: once
j_gene: TRBJ2-4
v_gene: TRBV6-5
d_gene: NA
CDR3aa: CASSADSKNIQYF
CDR3nt: TGTGCCAGCAGTGCCGACAGTAAAAACATTCAGTACTTC

abundance: NA
j_gene: TRBJ2-6
v_gene: TRBV9
d_gene: NA
CDR3aa: CASSNTGISSGANVLTF
CDR3nt: TGTGCCAGCAGCAATACAGGGATAAGCTCTGGGGCCAACGTCCTGACTTTC

abundance: NA
j_gene: TRBJ1-5
v_gene: TRBV15
d_gene: NA
CDR3aa: CATSRGIGRGTDQPQHF
CDR3nt: TGTGCCACCAGCAGAGGAATCGGCAGGGGAACGGATCAGCCCCAGCATTTT